This paragraph reports one TCR beta chain. Its cognate antigen is unknown. The data originate from a study of cytomegalovirus exposure and HLA in healthy donors. The donors were part of the validation cohort of 120 subjects. That cohort was separate from the first cohort, which comprised several hundred subjects. This CDR3 comprises 14 residues. Trimming removed 5 bases at V and 1 base at J, with 11 bases between. Per germline, CDR1 KGHSH and CDR2 LQKENI. Study outcomes and limitations: Researchers reported that three CMV-associated chains were confirmed in vitro as CMV antigen-specific. Among TCR beta chains, those listed as cytomegalovirus-associated numbered over 150.

Sequencing used immunoSEQ multiplex PCR; TCRdb keeps in-frame clones, though not all of them. The data hold about 150,000 clones, with approximately 86% observed a single time. Input material: PBMCs. The receptor's source is a man aged 18 to 30 in good health and CMV-seropositive. The chain carries TRBV18 and TRBJ1-2; no firm D call. This chain's CDR3 is CASSTLDNNYGYTF. The CDR3 region has the DNA TGTGCCAGCTCAACCCTTGACAATAACTATGGCTACACCTTC.